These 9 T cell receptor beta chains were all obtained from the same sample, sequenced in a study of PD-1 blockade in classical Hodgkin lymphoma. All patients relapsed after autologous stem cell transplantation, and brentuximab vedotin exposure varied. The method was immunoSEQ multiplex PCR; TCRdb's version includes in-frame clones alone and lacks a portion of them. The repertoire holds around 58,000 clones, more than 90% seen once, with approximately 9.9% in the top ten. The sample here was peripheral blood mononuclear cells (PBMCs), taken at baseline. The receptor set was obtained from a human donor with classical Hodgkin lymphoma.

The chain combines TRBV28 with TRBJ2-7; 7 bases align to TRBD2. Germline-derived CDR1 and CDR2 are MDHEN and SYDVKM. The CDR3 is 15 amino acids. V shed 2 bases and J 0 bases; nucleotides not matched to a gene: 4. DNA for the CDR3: TGTGCCAGCAGTTTAGTCCTAGCGGCCTCCTACGAGCAGTACTTC. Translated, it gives CASSLVLAASYEQYF.

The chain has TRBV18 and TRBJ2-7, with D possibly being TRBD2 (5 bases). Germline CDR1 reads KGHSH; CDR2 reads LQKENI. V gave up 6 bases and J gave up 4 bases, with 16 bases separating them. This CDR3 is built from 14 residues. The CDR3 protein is CASSPPGLTYEQYF. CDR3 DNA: TGTGCCAGCTCGCCCCCCGGACTTACTTACGAGCAGTACTTC.

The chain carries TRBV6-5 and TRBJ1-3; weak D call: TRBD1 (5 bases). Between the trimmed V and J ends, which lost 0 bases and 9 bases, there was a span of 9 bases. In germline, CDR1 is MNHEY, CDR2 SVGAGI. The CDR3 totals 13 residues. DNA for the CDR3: TGTGCCAGCAGTTACTCCGCCACAGGCACCATATATTTT. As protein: CASSYSATGTIYF.

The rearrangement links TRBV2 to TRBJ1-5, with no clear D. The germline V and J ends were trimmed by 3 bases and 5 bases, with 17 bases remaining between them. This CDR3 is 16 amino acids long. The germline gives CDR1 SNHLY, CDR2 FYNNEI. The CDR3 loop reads CASSDTVSSADQPQHF. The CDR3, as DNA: TGTGCCAGCAGTGACACAGTATCCAGTGCAGATCAGCCCCAGCATTTT. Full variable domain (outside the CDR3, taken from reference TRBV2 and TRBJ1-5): EPEVTQTPSHQVTQMGQEVILRCVPISNHLYFYWYRQILGQKVEFLVSFYNNEISEKSEIFDDQFSVERPDGSNFTLKIRSTKLEDSAMYFCASSDTVSSADQPQHFGDGTRLSIL.

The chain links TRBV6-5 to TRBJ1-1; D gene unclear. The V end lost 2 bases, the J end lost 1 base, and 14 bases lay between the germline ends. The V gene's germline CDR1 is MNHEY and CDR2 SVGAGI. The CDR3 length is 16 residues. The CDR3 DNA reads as TGTGCCAGCAGTTACCTCTATGGTCATGCGAACACTGAAGCTTTCTTT. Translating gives CASSYLYGHANTEAFF.

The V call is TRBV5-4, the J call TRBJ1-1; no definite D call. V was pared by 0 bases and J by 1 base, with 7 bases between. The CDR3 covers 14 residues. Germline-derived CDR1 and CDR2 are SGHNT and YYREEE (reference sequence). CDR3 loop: CASSLGWGNTEAFF. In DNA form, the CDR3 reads TGTGCCAGCAGCTTGGGGTGGGGGAACACTGAAGCTTTCTTT.

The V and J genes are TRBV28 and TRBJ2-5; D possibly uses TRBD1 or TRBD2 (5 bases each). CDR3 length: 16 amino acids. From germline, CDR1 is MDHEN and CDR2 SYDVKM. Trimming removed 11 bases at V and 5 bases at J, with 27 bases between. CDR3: CAVHSLGFGGRETQYF. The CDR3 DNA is TGTGCCGTCCACTCTCTAGGTTTTGGGGGAAGGGAGACCCAGTACTTC.

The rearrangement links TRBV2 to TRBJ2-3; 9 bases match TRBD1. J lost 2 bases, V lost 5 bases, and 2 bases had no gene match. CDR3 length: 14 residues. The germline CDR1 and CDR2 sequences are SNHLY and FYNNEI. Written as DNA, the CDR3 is TGTGCCAGCAGTCGGGACAGGGCCACAGATACGCAGTATTTT. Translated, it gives CASSRDRATDTQYF. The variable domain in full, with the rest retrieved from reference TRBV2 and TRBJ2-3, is EPEVTQTPSHQVTQMGQEVILRCVPISNHLYFYWYRQILGQKVEFLVSFYNNEISEKSEIFDDQFSVERPDGSNFTLKIRSTKLEDSAMYFCASSRDRATDTQYFGPGTRLTVL.

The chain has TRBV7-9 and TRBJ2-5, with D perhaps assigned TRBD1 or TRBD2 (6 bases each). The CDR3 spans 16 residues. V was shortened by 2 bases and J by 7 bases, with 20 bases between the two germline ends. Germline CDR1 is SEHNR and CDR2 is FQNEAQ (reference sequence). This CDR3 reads CASSLIGRDTLMTQYF. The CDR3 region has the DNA TGTGCCAGCAGCTTAATAGGGCGGGACACCCTGATGACCCAGTACTTC.